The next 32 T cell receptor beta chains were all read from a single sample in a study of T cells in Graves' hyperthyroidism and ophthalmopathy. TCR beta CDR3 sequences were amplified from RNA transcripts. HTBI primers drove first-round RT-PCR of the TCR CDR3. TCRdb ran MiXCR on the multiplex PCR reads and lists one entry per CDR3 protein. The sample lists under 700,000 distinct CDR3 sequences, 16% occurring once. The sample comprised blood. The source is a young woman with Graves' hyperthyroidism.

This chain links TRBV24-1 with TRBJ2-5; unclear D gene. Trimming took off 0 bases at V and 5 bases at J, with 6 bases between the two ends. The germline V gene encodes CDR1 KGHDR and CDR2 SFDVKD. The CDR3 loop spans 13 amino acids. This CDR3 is CATSDLHGETQYF. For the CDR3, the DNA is TGTGCCACCAGTGATTTGCACGGGGAGACCCAGTACTTC.

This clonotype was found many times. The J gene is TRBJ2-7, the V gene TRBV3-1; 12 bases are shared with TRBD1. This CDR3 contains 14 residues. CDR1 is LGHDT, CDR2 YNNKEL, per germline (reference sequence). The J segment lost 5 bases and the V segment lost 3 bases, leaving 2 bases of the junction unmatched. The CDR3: CASSQGTGGNEQYF. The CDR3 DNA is TGTGCCAGCAGCCAGGGGACAGGGGGCAACGAGCAGTACTTC.

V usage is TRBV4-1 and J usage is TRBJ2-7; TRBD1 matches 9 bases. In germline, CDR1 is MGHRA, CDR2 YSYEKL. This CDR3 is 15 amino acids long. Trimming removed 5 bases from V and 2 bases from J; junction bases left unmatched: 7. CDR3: CASSSDRGGAYEQYF. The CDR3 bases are TGCGCCAGCAGCTCAGACAGGGGGGGGGCCTACGAGCAGTACTTC.

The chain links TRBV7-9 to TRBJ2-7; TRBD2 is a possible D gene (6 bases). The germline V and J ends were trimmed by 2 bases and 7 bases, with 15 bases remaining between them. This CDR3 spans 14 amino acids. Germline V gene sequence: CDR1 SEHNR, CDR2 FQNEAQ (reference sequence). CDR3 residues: CASSLRELTSEQYF. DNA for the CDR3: TGTGCCAGCAGCTTACGGGAGCTAACTTCTGAGCAGTACTTC.

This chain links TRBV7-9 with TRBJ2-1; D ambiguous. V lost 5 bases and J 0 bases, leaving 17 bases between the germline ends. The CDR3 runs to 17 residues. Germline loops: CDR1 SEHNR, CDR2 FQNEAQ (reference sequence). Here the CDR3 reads CASSKSLRRSSYNEQFF. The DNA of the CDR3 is TGTGCCAGCAGCAAGAGTCTTCGCCGCAGCTCCTACAATGAGCAGTTCTTC.

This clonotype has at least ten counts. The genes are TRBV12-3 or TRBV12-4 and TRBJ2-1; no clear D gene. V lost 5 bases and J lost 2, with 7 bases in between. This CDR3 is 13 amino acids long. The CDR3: CASSGRTYNEQFF. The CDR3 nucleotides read TGTGCCAGCAGTGGGCGCACCTACAATGAGCAGTTCTTC.

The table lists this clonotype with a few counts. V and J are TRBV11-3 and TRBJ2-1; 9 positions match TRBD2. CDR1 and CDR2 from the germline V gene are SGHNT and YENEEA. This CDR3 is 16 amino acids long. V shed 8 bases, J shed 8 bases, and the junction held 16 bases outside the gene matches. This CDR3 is CASASLVGLAADEQFF. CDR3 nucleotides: TGTGCCAGCGCATCGTTAGTGGGACTAGCTGCAGATGAGCAGTTCTTC.

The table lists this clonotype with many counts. The CDR3 DNA sequence: TGCAGTGCTATCCCCAACCCACTAGCCAAAAACATTCAGTACTTC. Protein: CSAIPNPLAKNIQYF. The rearrangement uses TRBV20-1 and TRBJ2-4; D gene ambiguous. Trimming stripped 4 bases from V and 0 bases from J, with 13 bases between. This CDR3 is 15 amino acids long. Germline lookup yields CDR1 DFQATT and CDR2 SNEGSKA (reference sequence).

This CDR3 is CASSYSGFESNQPQHF. For the CDR3, the DNA is TGTGCCAGCAGTTACTCAGGTTTCGAGAGCAATCAGCCCCAGCATTTT. V gene TRBV6-6 combines with J gene TRBJ1-5; no clear D gene. This CDR3 is 16 amino acids long. Germline lookup yields CDR1 MNHNY and CDR2 SVGAGI (reference sequence). V shed 0 bases and J shed 1 base, with 10 bases lying between them.

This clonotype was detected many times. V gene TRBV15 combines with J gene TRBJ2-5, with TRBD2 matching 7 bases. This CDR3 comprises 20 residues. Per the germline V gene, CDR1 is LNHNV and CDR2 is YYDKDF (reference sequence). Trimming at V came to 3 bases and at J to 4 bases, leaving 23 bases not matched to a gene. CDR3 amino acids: CATSSPWDGGQAGYRETQYF. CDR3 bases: TGTGCCACCAGCAGTCCCTGGGATGGAGGGCAAGCGGGGTATCGAGAGACCCAGTACTTC.

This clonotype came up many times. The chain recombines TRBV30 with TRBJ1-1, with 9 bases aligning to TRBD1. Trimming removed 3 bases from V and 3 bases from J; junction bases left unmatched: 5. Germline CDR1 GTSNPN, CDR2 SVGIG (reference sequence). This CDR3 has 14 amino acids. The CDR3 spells CAWRIWTGDTEAFF. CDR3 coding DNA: TGTGCCTGGAGAATTTGGACAGGGGACACTGAAGCTTTCTTT.

The CDR3: CSARDSGLDHNEQFF. The DNA for the CDR3 is TGCAGTGCTAGAGATTCGGGACTAGACCACAATGAGCAGTTCTTC. The rearrangement links TRBV20-1 to TRBJ2-1; 8 bases agree with TRBD2. The ends lost 0 bases at V and 5 bases at J; junction bases unmatched: 6. CDR1 DFQATT and CDR2 SNEGSKA come from the germline V gene (reference sequence). This CDR3 region has 15 residues.

The CDR3 protein is CASSEFQGNYGYTF. CDR3 sequence (DNA): TGTGCCAGCAGTGAATTTCAGGGGAACTATGGCTACACCTTC. The chain links TRBV25-1 to TRBJ1-2, with a tentative D call TRBD1 (6 bases). Germline loops: CDR1 MGHDK, CDR2 SYGVNS. V lost 1 base to trimming and J lost 2 bases, with 8 bases between them. CDR3 length: 14 residues.

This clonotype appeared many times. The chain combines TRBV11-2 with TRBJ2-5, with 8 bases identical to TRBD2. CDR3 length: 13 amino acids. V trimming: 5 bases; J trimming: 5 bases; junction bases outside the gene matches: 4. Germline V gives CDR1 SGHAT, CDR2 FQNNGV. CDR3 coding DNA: TGTGCCAGCAGCCTTCGGACTAGCGAGACCCAGTACTTC. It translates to CASSLRTSETQYF.

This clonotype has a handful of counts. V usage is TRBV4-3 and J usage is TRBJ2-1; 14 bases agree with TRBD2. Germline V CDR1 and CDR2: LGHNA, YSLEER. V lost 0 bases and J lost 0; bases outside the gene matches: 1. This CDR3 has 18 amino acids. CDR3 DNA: TGCGCCAGCAGCCAAGAGGGACTAGCGGGGGCCTCCTACAATGAGCAGTTCTTC. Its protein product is CASSQEGLAGASYNEQFF.

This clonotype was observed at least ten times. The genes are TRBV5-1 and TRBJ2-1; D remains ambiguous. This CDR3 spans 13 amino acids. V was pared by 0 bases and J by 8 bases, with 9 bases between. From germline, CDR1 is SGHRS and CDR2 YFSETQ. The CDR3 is CASSLAGSHEQFF. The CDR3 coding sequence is TGCGCCAGCAGCTTGGCCGGGTCACATGAGCAGTTCTTC. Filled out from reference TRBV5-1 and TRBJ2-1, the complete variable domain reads KAGVTQTPRYLIKTRGQQVTLSCSPISGHRSVSWYQQTPGQGLQFLFEYFSETQRNKGNFPGRFSGRQFSNSRSEMNVSTLELGDSALYLCASSLAGSHEQFFGPGTRLTVL.

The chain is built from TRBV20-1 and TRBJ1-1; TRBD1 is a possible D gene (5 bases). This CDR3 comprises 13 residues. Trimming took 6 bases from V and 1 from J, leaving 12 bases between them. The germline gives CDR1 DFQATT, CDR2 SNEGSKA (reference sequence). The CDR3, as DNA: TGCAGTGCCCGGGGGTCTTCGAACACTGAAGCTTTCTTT. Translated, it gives CSARGSSNTEAFF.

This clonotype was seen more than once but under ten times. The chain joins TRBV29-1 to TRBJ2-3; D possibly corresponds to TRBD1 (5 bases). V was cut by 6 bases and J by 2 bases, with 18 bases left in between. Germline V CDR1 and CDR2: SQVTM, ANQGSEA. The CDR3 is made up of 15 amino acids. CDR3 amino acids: CSVDLSRTPTDTQYF. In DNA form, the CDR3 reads TGCAGCGTGGACCTATCCCGGACACCCACAGATACGCAGTATTTT.

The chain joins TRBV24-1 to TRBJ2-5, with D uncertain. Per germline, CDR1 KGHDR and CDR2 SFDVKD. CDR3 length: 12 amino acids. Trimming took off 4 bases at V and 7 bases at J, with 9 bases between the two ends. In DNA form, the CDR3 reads TGTGCCACCAGTGAGCCGGTAGGGACCCAGTACTTC. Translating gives CATSEPVGTQYF.

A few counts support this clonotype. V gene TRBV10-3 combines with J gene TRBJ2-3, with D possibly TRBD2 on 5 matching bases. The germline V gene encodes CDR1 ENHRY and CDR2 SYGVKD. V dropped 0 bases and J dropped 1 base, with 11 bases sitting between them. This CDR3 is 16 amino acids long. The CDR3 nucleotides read TGTGCCATCAGTGAGTCCTTGGTGGGAGGCACAGATACGCAGTATTTT. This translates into CAISESLVGGTDTQYF.

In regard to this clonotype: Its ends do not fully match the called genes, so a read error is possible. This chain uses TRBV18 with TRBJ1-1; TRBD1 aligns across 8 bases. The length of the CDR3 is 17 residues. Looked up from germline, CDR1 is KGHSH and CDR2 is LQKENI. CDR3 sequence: CSSSPLYADRGNTEAFF. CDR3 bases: TGTTCCAGCTCACCACTGTATGCCGACAGGGGCAACACTGAAGCTTTCTTT.

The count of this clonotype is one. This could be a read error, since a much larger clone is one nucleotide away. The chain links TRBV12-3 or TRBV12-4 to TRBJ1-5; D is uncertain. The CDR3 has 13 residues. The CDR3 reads CVSSPRSNQPQHF. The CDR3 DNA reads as TGTGTCAGCAGTCCCCGCAGCAATCAGCCCCAGCATTTT.

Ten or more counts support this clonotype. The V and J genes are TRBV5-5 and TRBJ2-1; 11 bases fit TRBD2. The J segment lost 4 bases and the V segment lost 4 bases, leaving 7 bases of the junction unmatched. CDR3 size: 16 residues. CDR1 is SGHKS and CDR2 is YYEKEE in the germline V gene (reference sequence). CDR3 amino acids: CASSPVAGGVYNEQFF. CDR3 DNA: TGTGCCAGCAGCCCGGTAGCGGGGGGGGTGTACAATGAGCAGTTCTTC.

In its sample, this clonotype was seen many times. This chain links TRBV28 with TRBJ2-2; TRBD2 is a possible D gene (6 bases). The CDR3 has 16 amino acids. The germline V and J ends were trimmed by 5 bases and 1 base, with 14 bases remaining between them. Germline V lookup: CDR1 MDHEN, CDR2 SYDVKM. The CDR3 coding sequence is TGTGCCAGCAGTCCCCTTTTAGCGGTGAACACCGGGGAGCTGTTTTTT. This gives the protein CASSPLLAVNTGELFF.

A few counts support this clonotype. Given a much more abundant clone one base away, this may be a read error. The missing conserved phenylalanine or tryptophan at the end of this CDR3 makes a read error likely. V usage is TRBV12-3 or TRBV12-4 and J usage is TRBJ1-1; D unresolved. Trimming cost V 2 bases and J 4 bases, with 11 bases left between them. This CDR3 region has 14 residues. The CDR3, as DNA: TGTGCCAGCAGTTTAAGTGGGGTTGGCACTGAAGCTTTCCTT. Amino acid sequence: CASSLSGVGTEAFL.

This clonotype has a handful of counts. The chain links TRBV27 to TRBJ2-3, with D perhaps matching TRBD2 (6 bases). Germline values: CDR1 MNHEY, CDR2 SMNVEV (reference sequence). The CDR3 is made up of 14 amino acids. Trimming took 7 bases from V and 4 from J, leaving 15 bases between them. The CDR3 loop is CASNDGTGADTQYF. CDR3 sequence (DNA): TGTGCCAGCAACGATGGGACTGGGGCAGATACGCAGTATTTT.

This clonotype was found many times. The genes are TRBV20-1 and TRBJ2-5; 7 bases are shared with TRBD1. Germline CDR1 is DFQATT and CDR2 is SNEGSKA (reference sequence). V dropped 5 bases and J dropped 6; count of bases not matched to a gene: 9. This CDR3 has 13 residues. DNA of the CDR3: TGCAGTGCTCGCGACACAGGGGAACAGACCCAGTACTTC. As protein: CSARDTGEQTQYF.

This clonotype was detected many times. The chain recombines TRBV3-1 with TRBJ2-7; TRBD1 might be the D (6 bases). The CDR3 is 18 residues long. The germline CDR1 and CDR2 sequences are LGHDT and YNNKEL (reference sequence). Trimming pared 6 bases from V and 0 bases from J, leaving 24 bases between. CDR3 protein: CASSRSSQTGSLSYEQYF. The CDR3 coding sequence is TGTGCCAGCAGTCGTTCCTCCCAAACAGGGTCCCTCTCCTACGAGCAGTACTTC.

The CDR3 DNA is TGCGCCAGCAGCCGACAGGGGGGTGAAGATGAAAAACTGTTTTTT. This sequence encodes CASSRQGGEDEKLFF. V and J are TRBV5-1 and TRBJ1-4, with TRBD1 matching 9 bases. This CDR3 region has 15 residues. Germline values: CDR1 SGHRS, CDR2 YFSETQ. V shed 4 bases and J 6 bases; nucleotides not matched to a gene: 7.

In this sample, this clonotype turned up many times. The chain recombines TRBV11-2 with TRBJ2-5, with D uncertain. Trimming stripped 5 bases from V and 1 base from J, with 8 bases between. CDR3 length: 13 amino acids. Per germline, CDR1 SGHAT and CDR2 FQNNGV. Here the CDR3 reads CASSPLLQETQYF. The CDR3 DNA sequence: TGTGCCAGCAGCCCCCTACTCCAAGAGACCCAGTACTTC.

The CDR3, as DNA: TGTGCCAGCAGTTCCGGACTGGCCCTTACAGATACGCAGTATTTT. It yields the protein CASSSGLALTDTQYF. V and J are TRBV13 and TRBJ2-3; TRBD2 is a possible D gene (5 bases). Germline assignment: CDR1 PRHDT and CDR2 FYEKMQ (reference sequence). The CDR3 length is 15 residues. Trimming left V 6 bases short and J 3 bases short, with 16 bases between.

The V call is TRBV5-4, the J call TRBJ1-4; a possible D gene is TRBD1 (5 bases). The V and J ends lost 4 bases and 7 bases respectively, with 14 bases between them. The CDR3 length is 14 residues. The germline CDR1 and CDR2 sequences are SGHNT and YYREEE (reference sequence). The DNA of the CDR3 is TGTGCCAGCAGCGCGGACGGGACGACTGAAAAACTGTTTTTT. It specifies CASSADGTTEKLFF.